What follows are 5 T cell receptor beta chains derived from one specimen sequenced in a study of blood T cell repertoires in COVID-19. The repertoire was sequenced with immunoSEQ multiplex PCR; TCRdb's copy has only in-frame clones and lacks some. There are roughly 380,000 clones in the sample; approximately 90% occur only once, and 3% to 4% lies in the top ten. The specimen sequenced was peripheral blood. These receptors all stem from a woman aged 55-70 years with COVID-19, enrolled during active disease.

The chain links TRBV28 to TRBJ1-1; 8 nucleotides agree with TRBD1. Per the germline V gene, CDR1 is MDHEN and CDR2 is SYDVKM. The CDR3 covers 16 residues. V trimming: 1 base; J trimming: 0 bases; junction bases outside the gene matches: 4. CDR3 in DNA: TGTGCCAGCAGTTTATTACGGACAGGGATGAACACTGAAGCTTTCTTT. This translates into CASSLLRTGMNTEAFF.

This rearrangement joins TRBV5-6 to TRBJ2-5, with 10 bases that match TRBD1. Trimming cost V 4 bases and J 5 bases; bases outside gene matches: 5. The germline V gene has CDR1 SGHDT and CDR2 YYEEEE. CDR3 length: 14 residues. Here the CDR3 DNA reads TGTGCCAGCAGCACCAGACAGGGGGCTGAGACCCAGTACTTC. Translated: CASSTRQGAETQYF.

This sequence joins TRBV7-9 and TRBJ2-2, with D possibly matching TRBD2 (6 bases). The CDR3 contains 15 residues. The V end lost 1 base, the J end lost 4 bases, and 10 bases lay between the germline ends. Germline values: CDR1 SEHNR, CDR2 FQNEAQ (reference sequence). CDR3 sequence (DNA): TGTGCCAGCAGCTTAGACGGAGGGTTCACCGGGGAGCTGTTTTTT. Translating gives CASSLDGGFTGELFF.

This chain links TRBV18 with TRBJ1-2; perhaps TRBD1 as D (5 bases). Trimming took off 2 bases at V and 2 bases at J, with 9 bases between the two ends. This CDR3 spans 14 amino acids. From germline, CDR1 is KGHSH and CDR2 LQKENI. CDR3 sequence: CASSPMTANYGYTF. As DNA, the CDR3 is TGTGCCAGCTCACCAATGACAGCCAACTATGGCTACACCTTC.

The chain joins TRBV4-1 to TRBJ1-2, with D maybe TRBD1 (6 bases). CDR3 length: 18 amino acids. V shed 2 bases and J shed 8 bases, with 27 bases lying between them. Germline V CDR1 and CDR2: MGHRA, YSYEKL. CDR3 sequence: CASSQSLVLQGEFEGYTF. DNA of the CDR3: TGCGCCAGCAGCCAAAGTCTAGTGTTACAGGGCGAGTTCGAAGGCTACACCTTC.